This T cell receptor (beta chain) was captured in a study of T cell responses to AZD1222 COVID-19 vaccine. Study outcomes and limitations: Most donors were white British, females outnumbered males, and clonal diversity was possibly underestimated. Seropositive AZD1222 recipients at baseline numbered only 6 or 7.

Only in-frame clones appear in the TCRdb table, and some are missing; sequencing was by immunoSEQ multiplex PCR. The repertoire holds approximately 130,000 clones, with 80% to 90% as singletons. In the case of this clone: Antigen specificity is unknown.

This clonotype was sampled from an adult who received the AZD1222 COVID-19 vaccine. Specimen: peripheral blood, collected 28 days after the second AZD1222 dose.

CDR3 protein: CASSEWPTANYGYTF. CDR3 bases: TGTGCCAGCAGTGAGTGGCCGACAGCTAACTATGGCTACACCTTC. This chain links TRBV2 with TRBJ1-2; TRBD1 might be the D (5 bases). Germline lookup yields CDR1 SNHLY and CDR2 FYNNEI. Trimming pared 3 bases from V and 0 bases from J, leaving 11 bases between. This CDR3 comprises 15 residues.